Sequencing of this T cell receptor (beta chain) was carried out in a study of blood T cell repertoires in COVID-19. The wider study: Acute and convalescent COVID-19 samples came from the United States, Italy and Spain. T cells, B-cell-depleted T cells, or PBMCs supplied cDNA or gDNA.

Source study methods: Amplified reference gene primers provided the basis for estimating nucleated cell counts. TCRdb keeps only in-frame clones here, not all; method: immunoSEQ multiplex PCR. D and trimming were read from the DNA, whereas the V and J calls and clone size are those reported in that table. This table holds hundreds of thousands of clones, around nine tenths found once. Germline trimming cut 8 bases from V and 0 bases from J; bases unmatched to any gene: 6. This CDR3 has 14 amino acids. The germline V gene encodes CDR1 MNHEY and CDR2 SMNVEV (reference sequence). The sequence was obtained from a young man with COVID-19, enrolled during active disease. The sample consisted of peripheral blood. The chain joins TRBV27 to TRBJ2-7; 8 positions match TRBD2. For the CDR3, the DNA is TGTGCCAGCCGACCGGGGGGGGACTCCTACGAGCAGTACTTC. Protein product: CASRPGGDSYEQYF.